The TCR beta chain under discussion was sequenced for a study of T cells in localized non-small cell lung cancer. Trimming left V 6 bases short and J 3 bases short, with 14 bases between. Germline V CDR1 and CDR2: MNHEY, SMNVEV (reference sequence). This CDR3 contains 14 residues. In its sample, this clone was seen a few times. The repertoire was sequenced with immunoSEQ multiplex PCR; TCRdb's copy has only in-frame clones and lacks some. The repertoire holds about 40,000 clones, roughly nine tenths seen once, with roughly 10% in the top ten. Here the sequenced sample was PBMCs, taken before any cancer treatment. The chain recombines TRBV27 with TRBJ2-5, with D perhaps TRBD1 (6 bases). This clonotype was sampled from a woman between 40 and 69 years old with stage II lung adenocarcinoma. The CDR3 nucleotides read TGTGCCAGCAGCTCGGGACAAGTGAAAGAGACCCAGTACTTC. This translates into CASSSGQVKETQYF.